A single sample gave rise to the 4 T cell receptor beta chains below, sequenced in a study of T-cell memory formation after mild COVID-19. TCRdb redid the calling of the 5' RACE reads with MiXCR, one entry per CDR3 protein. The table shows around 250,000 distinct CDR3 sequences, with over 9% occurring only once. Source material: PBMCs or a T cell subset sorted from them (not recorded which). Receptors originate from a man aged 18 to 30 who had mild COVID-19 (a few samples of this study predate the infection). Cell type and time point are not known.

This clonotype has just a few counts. The CDR3 loop is CASSLATLLSGANVLTF. The DNA for the CDR3 is TGCGCCAGCAGCTTGGCGACGCTCCTCTCTGGGGCCAACGTCCTGACTTTC. The chain carries TRBV5-1 and TRBJ2-6; D remains ambiguous. The V end was cut by 0 bases, the J end by 0 bases, with 10 bases between. Germline CDR1 and CDR2: SGHRS and YFSETQ. CDR3 length equals 17 residues. The full variable domain, with the rest looked up from reference TRBV5-1 and TRBJ2-6, is KAGVTQTPRYLIKTRGQQVTLSCSPISGHRSVSWYQQTPGQGLQFLFEYFSETQRNKGNFPGRFSGRQFSNSRSEMNVSTLELGDSALYLCASSLATLLSGANVLTFGAGSRLTVL.

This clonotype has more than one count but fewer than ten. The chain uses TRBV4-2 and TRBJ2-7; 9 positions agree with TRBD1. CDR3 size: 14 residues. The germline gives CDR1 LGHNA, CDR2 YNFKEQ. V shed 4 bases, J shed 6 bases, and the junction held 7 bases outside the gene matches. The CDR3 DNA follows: TGTGCCAGCAGCCTCCTGGGACAGGGCGGCGAGCAGTACTTC. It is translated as CASSLLGQGGEQYF.

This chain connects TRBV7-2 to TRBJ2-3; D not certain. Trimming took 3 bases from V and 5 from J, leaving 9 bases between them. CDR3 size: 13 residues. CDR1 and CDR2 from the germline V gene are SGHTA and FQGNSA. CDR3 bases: TGTGCCAGCAGCTTGGGCCCGGTAGATACGCAGTATTTT. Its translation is CASSLGPVDTQYF.

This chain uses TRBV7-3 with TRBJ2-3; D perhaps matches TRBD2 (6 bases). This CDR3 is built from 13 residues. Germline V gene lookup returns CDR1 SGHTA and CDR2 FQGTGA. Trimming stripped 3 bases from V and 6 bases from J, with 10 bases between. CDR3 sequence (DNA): TGTGCCAGCAGCTTGGCCCGGGGGGATACGCAGTATTTT. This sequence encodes CASSLARGDTQYF.